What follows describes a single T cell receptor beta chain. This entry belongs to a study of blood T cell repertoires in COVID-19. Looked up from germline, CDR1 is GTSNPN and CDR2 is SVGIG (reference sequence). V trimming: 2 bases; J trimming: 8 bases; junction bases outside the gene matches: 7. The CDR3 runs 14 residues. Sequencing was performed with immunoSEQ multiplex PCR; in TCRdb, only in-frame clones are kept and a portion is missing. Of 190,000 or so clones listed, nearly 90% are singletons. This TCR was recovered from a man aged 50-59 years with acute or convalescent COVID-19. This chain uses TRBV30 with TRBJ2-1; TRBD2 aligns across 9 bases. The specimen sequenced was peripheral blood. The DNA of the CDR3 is TGTGCCTGGAGTTTGGGACTAGCTATCGATGAGCAGTTCTTC. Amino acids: CAWSLGLAIDEQFF.